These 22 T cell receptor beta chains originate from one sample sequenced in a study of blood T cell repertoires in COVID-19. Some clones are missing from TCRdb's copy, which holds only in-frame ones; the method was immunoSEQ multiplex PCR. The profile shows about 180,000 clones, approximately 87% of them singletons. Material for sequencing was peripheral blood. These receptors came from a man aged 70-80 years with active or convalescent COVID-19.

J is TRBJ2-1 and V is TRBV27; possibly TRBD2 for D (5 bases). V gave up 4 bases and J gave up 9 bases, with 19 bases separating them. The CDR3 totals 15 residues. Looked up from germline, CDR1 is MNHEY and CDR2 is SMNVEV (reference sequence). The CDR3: CASSWSDWASGEQFF. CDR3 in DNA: TGTGCCAGCAGTTGGTCGGACTGGGCATCGGGTGAGCAGTTCTTC.

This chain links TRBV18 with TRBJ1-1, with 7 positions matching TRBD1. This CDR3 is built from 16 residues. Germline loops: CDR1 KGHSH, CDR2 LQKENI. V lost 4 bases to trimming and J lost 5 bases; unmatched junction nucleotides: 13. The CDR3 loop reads CASSQIFQGGRTEAFF. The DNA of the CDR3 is TGTGCCAGCTCACAAATCTTTCAAGGGGGCAGGACTGAAGCTTTCTTT.

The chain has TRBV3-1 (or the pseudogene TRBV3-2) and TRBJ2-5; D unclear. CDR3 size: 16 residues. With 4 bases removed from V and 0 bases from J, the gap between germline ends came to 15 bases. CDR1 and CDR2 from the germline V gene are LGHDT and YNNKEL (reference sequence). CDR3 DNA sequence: TGTGCCAGCAGCCCCCCCAGGCAACCGTACCAAGAGACCCAGTACTTC. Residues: CASSPPRQPYQETQYF.

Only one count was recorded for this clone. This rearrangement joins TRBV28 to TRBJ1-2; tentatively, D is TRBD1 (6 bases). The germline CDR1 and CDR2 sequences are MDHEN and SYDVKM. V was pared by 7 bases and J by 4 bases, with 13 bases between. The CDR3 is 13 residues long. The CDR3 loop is CASTWTQGYGYTF. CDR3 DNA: TGTGCCAGCACCTGGACACAGGGCTATGGCTACACCTTC.

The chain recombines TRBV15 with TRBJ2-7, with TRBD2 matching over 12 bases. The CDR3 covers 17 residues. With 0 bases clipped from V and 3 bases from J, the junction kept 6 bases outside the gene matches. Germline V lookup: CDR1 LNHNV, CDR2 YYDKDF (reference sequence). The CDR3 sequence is CATSREESSGGGYEQYF. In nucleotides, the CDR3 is TGTGCCACCAGCAGAGAAGAGTCTAGCGGGGGGGGCTACGAGCAGTACTTC.

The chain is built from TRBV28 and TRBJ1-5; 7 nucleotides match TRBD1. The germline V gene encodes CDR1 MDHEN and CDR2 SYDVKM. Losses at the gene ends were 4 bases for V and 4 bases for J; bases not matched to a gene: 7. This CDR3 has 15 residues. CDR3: CASSSQGSRNQPQHF. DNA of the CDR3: TGTGCCAGCAGTTCACAGGGGTCGAGGAATCAGCCCCAGCATTTT.

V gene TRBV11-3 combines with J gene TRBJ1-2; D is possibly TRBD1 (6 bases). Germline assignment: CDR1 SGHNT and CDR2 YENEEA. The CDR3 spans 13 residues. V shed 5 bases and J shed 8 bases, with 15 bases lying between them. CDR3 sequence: CASSQQGYHGYTF. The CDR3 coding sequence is TGTGCCAGCAGCCAACAGGGATATCACGGCTACACCTTC.

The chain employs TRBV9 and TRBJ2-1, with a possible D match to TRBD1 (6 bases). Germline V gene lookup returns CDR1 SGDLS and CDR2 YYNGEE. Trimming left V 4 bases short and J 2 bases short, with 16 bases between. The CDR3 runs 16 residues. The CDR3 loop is CASSPRWQGPYNEQFF. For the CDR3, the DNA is TGTGCCAGCAGCCCCCGGTGGCAGGGGCCCTACAATGAGCAGTTCTTC.

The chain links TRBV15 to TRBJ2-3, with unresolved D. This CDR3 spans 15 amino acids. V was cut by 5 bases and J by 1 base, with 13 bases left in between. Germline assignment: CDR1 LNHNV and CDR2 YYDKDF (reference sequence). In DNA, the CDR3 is TGTGCCACCAGCTTCGCGGCATCTCGCACAGATACGCAGTATTTT. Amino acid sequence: CATSFAASRTDTQYF.

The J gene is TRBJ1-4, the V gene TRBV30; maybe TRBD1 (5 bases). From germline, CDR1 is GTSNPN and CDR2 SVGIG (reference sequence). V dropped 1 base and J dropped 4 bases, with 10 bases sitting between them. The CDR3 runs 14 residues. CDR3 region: CAWSGRGSNEKLFF. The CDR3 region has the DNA TGTGCCTGGAGTGGGAGGGGAAGTAATGAAAAACTGTTTTTT. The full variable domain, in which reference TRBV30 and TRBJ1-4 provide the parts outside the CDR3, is SQTIHQWPATLVQPVGSPLSLECTVEGTSNPNLYWYRQAAGRGLQLLFYSVGIGQISSEVPQNLSASRPQDRQFILSSKKLLLSDSGFYLCAWSGRGSNEKLFFGSGTQLSVL.

The CDR3 region is CASTKGSVTGGEKLFF. The CDR3 region has the DNA TGTGCCAGCACCAAGGGGAGCGTGACAGGGGGCGAAAAACTGTTTTTT. This chain uses TRBV7-9 with TRBJ1-4, with TRBD1 matching 10 bases. J gave up 8 bases and V 7 bases, and 13 bases lay outside the gene matches. Germline CDR1 reads SEHNR; CDR2 reads FQNEAQ (reference sequence). This CDR3 contains 16 residues.

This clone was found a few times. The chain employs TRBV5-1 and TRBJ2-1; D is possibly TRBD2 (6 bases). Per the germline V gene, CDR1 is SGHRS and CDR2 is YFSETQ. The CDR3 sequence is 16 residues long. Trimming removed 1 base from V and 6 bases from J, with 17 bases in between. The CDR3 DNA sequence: TGCGCCAGCAGCTTGCTTTTCACCGGGGGAACCAATGAGCAGTTCTTC. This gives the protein CASSLLFTGGTNEQFF.

CDR3 sequence: CASSTTQGPQHF. DNA of the CDR3: TGTGCCAGCAGTACGACCCAGGGGCCCCAGCATTTT. The chain employs TRBV28 and TRBJ1-5; tentatively, D is TRBD1 (5 bases). V was pared by 5 bases and J by 9 bases, with 11 bases between. The CDR3 is 12 amino acids. The V gene's germline CDR1 is MDHEN and CDR2 SYDVKM.

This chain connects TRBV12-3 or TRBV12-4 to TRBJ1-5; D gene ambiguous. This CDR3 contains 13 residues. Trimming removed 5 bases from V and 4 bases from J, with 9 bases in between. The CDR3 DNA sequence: TGTGCCAGCAGTACTAAGATGAATCAGCCCCAGCATTTT. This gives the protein CASSTKMNQPQHF.

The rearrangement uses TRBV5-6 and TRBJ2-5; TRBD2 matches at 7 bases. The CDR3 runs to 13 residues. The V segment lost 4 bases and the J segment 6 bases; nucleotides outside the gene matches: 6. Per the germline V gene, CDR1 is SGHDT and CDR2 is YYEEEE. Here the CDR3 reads CASSPGEGKTQYF. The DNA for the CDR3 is TGTGCCAGCAGCCCCGGGGAGGGAAAGACCCAGTACTTC.

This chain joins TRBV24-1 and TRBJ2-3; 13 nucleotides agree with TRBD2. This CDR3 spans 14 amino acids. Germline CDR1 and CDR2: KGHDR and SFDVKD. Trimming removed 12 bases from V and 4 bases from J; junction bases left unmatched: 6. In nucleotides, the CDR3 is TGTGCCGCCGGGACTAGCGGGACCGCAGATACGCAGTATTTT. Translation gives CAAGTSGTADTQYF.

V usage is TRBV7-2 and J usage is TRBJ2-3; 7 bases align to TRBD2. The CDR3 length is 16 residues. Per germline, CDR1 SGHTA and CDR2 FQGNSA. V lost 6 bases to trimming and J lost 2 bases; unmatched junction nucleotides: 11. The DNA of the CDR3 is TGTGCCAGCAGACCGGGGACCGGGACTACCACAGATACGCAGTATTTT. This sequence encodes CASRPGTGTTTDTQYF.

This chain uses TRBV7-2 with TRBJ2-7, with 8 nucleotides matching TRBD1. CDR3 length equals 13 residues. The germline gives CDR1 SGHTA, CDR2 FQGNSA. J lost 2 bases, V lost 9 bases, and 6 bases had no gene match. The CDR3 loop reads CASRGQVTYEQYF. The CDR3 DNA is TGTGCCAGTAGGGGACAGGTGACCTACGAGCAGTACTTC.

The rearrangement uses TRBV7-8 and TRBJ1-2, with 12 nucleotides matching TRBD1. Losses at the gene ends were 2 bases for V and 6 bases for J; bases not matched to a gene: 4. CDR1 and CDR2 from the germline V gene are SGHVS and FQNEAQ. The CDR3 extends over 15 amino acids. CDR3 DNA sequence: TGTGCCAGCAGCTTACCGGGACAGGGGGCGAATGGCTACACCTTC. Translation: CASSLPGQGANGYTF.

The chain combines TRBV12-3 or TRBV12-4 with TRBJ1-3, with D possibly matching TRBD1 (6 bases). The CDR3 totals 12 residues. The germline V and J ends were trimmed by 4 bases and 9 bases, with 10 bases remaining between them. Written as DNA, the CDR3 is TGTGCCAGCAGTTCGGGGGGCCGCACCATATATTTT. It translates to CASSSGGRTIYF.

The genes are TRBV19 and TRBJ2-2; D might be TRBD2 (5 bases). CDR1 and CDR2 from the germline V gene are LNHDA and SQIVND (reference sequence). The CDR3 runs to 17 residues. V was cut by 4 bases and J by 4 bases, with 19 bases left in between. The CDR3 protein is CASSTLDSPASTGELFF. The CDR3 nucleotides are TGTGCCAGTAGTACCCTGGACTCACCAGCGAGCACCGGGGAGCTGTTTTTT.

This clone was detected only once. As DNA, the CDR3 is TGTGCCAGCAGCTTGAGTCCCGTTAGCTCCTACGAGCAGTACTTC. It yields the protein CASSLSPVSSYEQYF. The rearrangement uses TRBV7-2 and TRBJ2-7, with D unclear. CDR1 and CDR2 from the germline V gene are SGHTA and FQGNSA. Trimming shortened V by 3 bases and J by 0 bases, and 12 bases separated the two germline ends. The CDR3 loop spans 15 amino acids.